This record covers a single TCR beta chain. Its antigen is not known. In making TCR cDNA, 5'RACE template switching added a universal primer site and UMIs to it. TCRdb re-derived calls from the 5' RACE reads in MiXCR, one entry per CDR3 protein. Of 610,000 or so distinct CDR3 sequences listed, 9% to 15% are singletons. The sample belongs to a study of T cells after yellow fever vaccination. Points from the study as a whole: Subsequent to the booster, the majority of primary-vaccination clones reappeared (around 97% CD4, more than 70% CD8). Weaker, the secondary response peaked sooner, at day 5 versus 15.

The CDR3 contains 14 residues. The rearrangement links TRBV21-1 to TRBJ1-3. TRBV21-1 has pseudogene status. The clonotype was recovered from a man younger than 45 who received the YFV17D yellow fever vaccine. The starting material was PBMCs, obtained on the day of the yellow fever booster vaccination. CDR3 amino acids: CASSKDSRTNTIYF. The CDR3 nucleotides read TGTGCCAGCAGCAAAGATAGCCGGACAAACACCATATATTTT.